A single sample gave rise to the 5 T cell receptor beta chains below, sequenced in a study of beta chain features in type 1 diabetes. The entirety of the isolated RNA underwent reverse transcription, so expressed TCRB transcripts were sequenced. Data came from immunoSEQ multiplex PCR; TCRdb stores just in-frame clones and leaves some out. This repertoire shows some 230,000 clones, roughly 9.6% found once; its top ten account for around 0.031%. The sample comprised naive CD4+ T cells from blood. The receptors stem from a woman under 30 in good health.

This clone turned up a few times. The rearrangement joins TRBV7-9 to TRBJ2-1; no clear D gene. The germline V gene encodes CDR1 SEHNR and CDR2 FQNEAQ (reference sequence). This CDR3 spans 15 amino acids. V was trimmed by 6 bases and J by 0 bases, leaving 12 bases between them. CDR3 in amino acids: CASRFGSSSYNEQFF. For the CDR3, the DNA is TGTGCCAGCAGGTTTGGTTCTAGCTCCTACAATGAGCAGTTCTTC.

In this sample, this clone turned up a few times. This rearrangement joins TRBV11-2 to TRBJ1-1, with a possible D match to TRBD1 (6 bases). Germline V lookup: CDR1 SGHAT, CDR2 FQNNGV. The CDR3 loop spans 16 amino acids. V lost 2 bases and J lost 0, with 13 bases in between. The CDR3 reads CASSLLAGALNTEAFF. The CDR3 DNA reads TGTGCCAGCAGCTTATTGGCAGGGGCGTTGAACACTGAAGCTTTCTTT.

The chain combines TRBV6-1 with TRBJ2-1; TRBD1 agrees at 7 bases. The CDR3 loop spans 16 amino acids. Germline trimming cut 4 bases from V and 2 bases from J; bases unmatched to any gene: 8. Looked up from germline, CDR1 is MNHNS and CDR2 is SASEGT. The DNA of the CDR3 is TGTGCCAGCAGTGCCGAAGGGGGCGTAGCCTACAATGAGCAGTTCTTC. Translation: CASSAEGGVAYNEQFF.

The rearrangement links TRBV7-6 to TRBJ2-3; D remains unclear. Germline V gene sequence: CDR1 SGHVS, CDR2 FNYEAQ. This CDR3 has 12 amino acids. Trimming left V 4 bases short and J 2 bases short, with 4 bases between. Here the CDR3 reads CASSWATDTQYF. DNA of the CDR3: TGTGCCAGCAGCTGGGCCACAGATACGCAGTATTTT.

The chain couples TRBV7-2 to TRBJ1-5; perhaps TRBD1 as D (6 bases). Germline V gene sequence: CDR1 SGHTA, CDR2 FQGNSA. The V gene lost 2 bases and the J gene lost 6 bases, with 14 bases spanning the gap. The CDR3 consists of 15 residues. The CDR3 DNA is TGTGCCAGCAGCTTATCAGGGGCGCGAGGTCAGCCCCAGCATTTT. Translated: CASSLSGARGQPQHF.